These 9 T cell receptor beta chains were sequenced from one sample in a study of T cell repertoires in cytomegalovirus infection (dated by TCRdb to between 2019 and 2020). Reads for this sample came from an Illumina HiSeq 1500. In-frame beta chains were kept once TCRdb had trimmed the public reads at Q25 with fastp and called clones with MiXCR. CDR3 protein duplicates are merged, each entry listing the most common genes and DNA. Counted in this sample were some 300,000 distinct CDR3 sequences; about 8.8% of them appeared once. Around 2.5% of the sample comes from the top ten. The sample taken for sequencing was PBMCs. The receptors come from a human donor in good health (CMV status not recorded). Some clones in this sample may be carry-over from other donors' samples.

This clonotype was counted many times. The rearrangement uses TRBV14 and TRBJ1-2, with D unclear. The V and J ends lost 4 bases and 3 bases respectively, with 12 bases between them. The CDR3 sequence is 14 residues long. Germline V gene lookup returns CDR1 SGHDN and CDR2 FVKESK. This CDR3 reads CASSPGPIYYGYTF. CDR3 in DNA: TGTGCCAGCAGCCCGGGCCCAATATACTATGGCTACACCTTC.

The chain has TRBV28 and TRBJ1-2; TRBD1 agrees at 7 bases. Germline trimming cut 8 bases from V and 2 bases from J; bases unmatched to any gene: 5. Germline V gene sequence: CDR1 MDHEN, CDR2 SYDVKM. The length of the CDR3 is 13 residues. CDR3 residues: CASSQGDNYGYTF. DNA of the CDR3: TGTGCCAGCTCGCAGGGGGACAACTATGGCTACACCTTC.

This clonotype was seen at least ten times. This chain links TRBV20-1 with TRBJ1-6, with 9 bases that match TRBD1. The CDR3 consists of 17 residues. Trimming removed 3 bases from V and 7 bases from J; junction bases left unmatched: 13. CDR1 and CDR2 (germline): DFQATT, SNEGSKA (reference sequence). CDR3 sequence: CSARPMAGGTGNSPLHF. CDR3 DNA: TGCAGTGCTAGGCCAATGGCCGGAGGGACAGGGAATTCACCCCTCCACTTT.

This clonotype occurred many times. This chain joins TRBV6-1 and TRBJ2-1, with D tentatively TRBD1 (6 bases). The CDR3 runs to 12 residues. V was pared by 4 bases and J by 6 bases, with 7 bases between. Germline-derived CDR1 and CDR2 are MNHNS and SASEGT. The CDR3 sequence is CASSGTVNEQFF. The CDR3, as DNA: TGTGCCAGCAGTGGGACAGTCAATGAGCAGTTCTTC.

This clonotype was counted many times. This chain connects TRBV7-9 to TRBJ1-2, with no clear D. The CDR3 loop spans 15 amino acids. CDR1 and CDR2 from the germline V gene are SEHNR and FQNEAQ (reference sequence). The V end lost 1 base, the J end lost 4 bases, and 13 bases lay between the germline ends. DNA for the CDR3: TGTGCCAGCAGCTTAGTTACCGGGTCCGCCTATGGCTACACCTTC. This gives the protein CASSLVTGSAYGYTF.

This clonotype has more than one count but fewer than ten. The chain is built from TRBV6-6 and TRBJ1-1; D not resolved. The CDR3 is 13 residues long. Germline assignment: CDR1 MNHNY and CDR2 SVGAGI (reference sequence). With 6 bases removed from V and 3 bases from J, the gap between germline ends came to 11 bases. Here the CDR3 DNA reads TGTGCCAGCAGAAACTCTCAGGACACTGAAGCTTTCTTT. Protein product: CASRNSQDTEAFF.

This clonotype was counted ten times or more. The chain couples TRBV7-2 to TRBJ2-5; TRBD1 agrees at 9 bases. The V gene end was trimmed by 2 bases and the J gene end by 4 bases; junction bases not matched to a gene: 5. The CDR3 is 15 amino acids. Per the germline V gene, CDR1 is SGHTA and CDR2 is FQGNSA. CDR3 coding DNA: TGTGCCAGCAGCTTAAGGGGACAGGGCGGAGAGACCCAGTACTTC. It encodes CASSLRGQGGETQYF.

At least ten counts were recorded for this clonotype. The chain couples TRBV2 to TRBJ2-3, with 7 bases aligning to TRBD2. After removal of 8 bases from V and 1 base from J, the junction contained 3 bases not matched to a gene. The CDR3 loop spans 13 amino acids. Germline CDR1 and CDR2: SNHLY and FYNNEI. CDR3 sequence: CASDTSGTDTQYF. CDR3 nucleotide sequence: TGTGCCAGCGACACTAGCGGCACAGATACGCAGTATTTT.

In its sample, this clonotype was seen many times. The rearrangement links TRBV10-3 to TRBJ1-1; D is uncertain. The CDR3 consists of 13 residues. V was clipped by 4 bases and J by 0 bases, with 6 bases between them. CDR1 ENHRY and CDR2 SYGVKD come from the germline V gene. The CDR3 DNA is TGTGCCATCAGTGTTGGTGTGAACACTGAAGCTTTCTTT. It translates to CAISVGVNTEAFF.